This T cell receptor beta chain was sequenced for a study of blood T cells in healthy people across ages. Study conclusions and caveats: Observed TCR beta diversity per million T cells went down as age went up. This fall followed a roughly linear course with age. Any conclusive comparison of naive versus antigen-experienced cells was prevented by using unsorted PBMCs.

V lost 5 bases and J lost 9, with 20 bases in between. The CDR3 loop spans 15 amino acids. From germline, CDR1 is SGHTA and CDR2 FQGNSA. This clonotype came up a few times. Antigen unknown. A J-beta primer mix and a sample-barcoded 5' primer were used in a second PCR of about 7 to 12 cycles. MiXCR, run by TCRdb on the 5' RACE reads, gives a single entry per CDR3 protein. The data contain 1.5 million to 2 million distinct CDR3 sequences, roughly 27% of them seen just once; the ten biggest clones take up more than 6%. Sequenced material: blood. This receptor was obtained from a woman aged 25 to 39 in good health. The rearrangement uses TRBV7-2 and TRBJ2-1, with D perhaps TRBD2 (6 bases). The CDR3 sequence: CASSVPGTHASEQFF. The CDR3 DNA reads TGTGCCAGCAGCGTCCCCGGGACTCATGCTAGTGAGCAGTTCTTC.